This T cell receptor beta chain was captured by sequencing in a study of naive and memory T cell subsets. After CD4 positive bead selection, the CD4-negative fraction gave CD8 T cells. Four subsets defined by CD45RA and CD27 were sorted after CD3, CD4, CD8 and live/dead staining. The beta constant-region primer was an equimolar mix of two oligonucleotides covering TRBC1 and TRBC2. Four rounds of PCR amplified the ligated cDNA using nested alpha and beta constant-region primers plus SP2. An oligonucleotide with the SP2 primer and a 12-nucleotide UMI was ligated to the cDNA 3' end. MiXCR, applied by TCRdb to the UMI-ligation and nested PCR reads, yields one record per CDR3 protein. The sample shows some 82,000 distinct CDR3 sequences, 9% to 9.5% of them seen only once. The V end lost 6 bases, the J end lost 2 bases, and 10 bases lay between the germline ends. From germline, CDR1 is MNHEY and CDR2 SMNVEV (reference sequence). The CDR3 spans 13 residues.

This clonotype was counted at least ten times. V usage is TRBV27 and J usage is TRBJ1-1; D possibly corresponds to TRBD1 (5 bases). The sequencing sample was made of naive CD8+ T cells from blood. The sequence was collected from a human donor in good health. This chain's CDR3 is CASSRDRNTEAFF. In DNA form, the CDR3 reads TGTGCCAGCAGCCGAGACAGAAACACTGAAGCTTTCTTT.